This T cell receptor (beta chain) stems from a study of tumor T cells in aggressive B-cell lymphoma. The germline V and J ends were trimmed by 0 bases and 2 bases, with 9 bases remaining between them. Germline-derived CDR1 and CDR2 are SGDLS and YYNGEE. CDR3 size: 14 residues. Some clones are missing from TCRdb's copy, which holds only in-frame ones; the method was immunoSEQ multiplex PCR. The sample yields about 5,600 clones, 65% to 90% seen once. This chain connects TRBV9 to TRBJ2-7; TRBD2 is a possible D gene (5 bases). Sequenced sample: tumor tissue. The TCR sequence derives from an adult with diffuse large B cell lymphoma. CDR3 sequence reads: CASSVAGGPYEQYF. CDR3 sequence (DNA): TGTGCCAGCAGCGTAGCAGGAGGTCCCTACGAGCAGTACTTC.